This note documents a single T cell receptor (beta chain) sequence. Its specificity is not known. Every bit of the isolated RNA underwent reverse transcription, so sequencing read expressed TCRB transcripts. This table comes from immunoSEQ multiplex PCR, and its TCRdb copy is limited to in-frame clones, with some not included. The repertoire includes around 600,000 clones, around 12% of them detected once, and around 0.12% sits in the top ten. This sample was included in a study of beta chain features in type 1 diabetes. General observations from the study: In comparison with healthy donors, patients had naive, central memory and Treg TCRB repertoires that appeared more similar. When Type 1 diabetes patients were examined, their TCRB CDR3s proved moderately but significantly shorter in all four CD4+ subsets.

V gave up 1 base and J gave up 4 bases, with 15 bases separating them. The CDR3 extends over 16 amino acids. Germline V gene sequence: CDR1 SGHDT, CDR2 YYEEEE. The source of this sequence is a man aged 25 to 45 with type 1 diabetes. V gene TRBV5-6 combines with J gene TRBJ1-3; no firm D call. The sequencing input was naive CD4+ T cells from blood. In DNA, the CDR3 is TGTGCCAGCAGCTTGCGGGTCGGACTTCAAGGAAACACCATATATTTT. Translation: CASSLRVGLQGNTIYF.